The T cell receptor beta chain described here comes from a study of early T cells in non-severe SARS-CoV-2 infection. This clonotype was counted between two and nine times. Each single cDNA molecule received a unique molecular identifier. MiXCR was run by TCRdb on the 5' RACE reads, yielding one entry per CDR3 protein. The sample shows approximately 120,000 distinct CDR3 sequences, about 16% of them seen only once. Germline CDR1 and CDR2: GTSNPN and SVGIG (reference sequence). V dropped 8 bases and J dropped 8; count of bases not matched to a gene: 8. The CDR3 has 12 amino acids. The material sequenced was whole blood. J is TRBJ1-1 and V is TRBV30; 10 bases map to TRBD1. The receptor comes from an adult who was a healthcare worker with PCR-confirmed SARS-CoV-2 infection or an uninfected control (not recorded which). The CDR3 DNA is TGTGCCGGACAGGGGGGGCAAAGGGAAGCTTTCTTT. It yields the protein CAGQGGQREAFF.